What follows are 14 T cell receptor beta chains derived from one specimen sequenced in a study of blood T cell repertoires in COVID-19 (dated by TCRdb to between 2020 and 2021). Library preparation employed the immunoSEQ multiplex PCR assay. Entries here come from immuneACCESS through TCRdb and include only in-frame sequences with V and J called. Some clones fail to appear in such tables; in the studies checked, an unresolved V gene covers under half of the shortfall, and the cause of the remainder is unknown. Present in this sample are over 150,000 clones, over 75% of which were seen just once. Around 6.5% of the sample goes to the ten largest clones. The sample comprised PBMCs or T cells enriched from blood (not recorded which). All receptors derive from a woman aged 50 to 60 who had recovered from COVID-19.

This chain connects TRBV5-4 to TRBJ1-3; 7 bases are a match to TRBD1. V lost 3 bases to trimming and J lost 3 bases; unmatched junction nucleotides: 9. This CDR3 region has 16 residues. Germline-derived CDR1 and CDR2 are SGHNT and YYREEE (reference sequence). The CDR3 reads CASSSPTGLDGNTIYF. The DNA for the CDR3 is TGTGCCAGCAGCTCCCCGACAGGGCTGGATGGAAACACCATATATTTT.

This chain uses TRBV18 with TRBJ2-1; 10 nucleotides match TRBD2. With V trimmed by 0 bases and J by 8 bases, 7 bases remained unmatched. The CDR3 sequence is 16 residues long. Germline assignment: CDR1 KGHSH and CDR2 LQKENI. CDR3 amino acids: CASSPPRLAGVDEQFF. In DNA form, the CDR3 reads TGTGCCAGCTCACCACCGCGGCTAGCGGGAGTCGATGAGCAGTTCTTC.

The chain has TRBV11-3 and TRBJ1-1; D ambiguous. This CDR3 contains 15 residues. In germline, CDR1 is SGHNT, CDR2 YENEEA. Deletions cut 1 base from V and 0 bases from J, with 9 bases between. CDR3 region: CASSLGGNMNTEAFF. For the CDR3, the DNA is TGTGCCAGCAGCTTAGGAGGTAACATGAACACTGAAGCTTTCTTT.

This clone was detected a few times. This sequence joins TRBV9 and TRBJ1-5; TRBD1 matches 7 bases. V trimming: 3 bases; J trimming: 3 bases; junction bases outside the gene matches: 3. The CDR3 is 14 amino acids. Germline V gives CDR1 SGDLS, CDR2 YYNGEE. The CDR3 loop reads CASSGGQLNQPQHF. As DNA, the CDR3 is TGTGCCAGCAGCGGGGGACAGCTCAATCAGCCCCAGCATTTT.

V and J are TRBV2 and TRBJ1-6, with 8 bases aligning to TRBD1. The trim removed 7 bases at V and 4 bases at J, leaving 6 bases unmatched. Germline V CDR1 and CDR2: SNHLY, FYNNEI. The CDR3 consists of 15 residues. CDR3 sequence reads: CASNPGGGYNSPLHF. The CDR3 DNA reads as TGTGCCAGCAATCCAGGGGGCGGATATAATTCACCCCTCCACTTT.

The chain carries TRBV18 and TRBJ2-7; D is possibly TRBD1 (6 bases). CDR3 length: 16 amino acids. The germline CDR1 and CDR2 sequences are KGHSH and LQKENI. Trimming removed 3 bases from V and 3 bases from J, with 18 bases in between. The CDR3 loop is CASSPGAPKESYEQYF. The CDR3 DNA sequence: TGTGCCAGCTCACCGGGGGCCCCGAAGGAGAGCTACGAGCAGTACTTC.

V is TRBV14 and J is TRBJ2-2; D might be TRBD2 (5 bases). V was shortened by 1 base and J by 1 base, with 13 bases between the two germline ends. This CDR3 has 17 residues. CDR1 SGHDN and CDR2 FVKESK come from the germline V gene. CDR3 bases: TGTGCCAGCAGCCAAGTCAGTGGACTCCTGAACACCGGGGAGCTGTTTTTT. Its protein product is CASSQVSGLLNTGELFF.

The chain has TRBV25-1 and TRBJ1-2; weak D call: TRBD1 (5 bases). Trimming stripped 2 bases from V and 13 bases from J, with 20 bases between. The CDR3 sequence is 14 residues long. The germline CDR1 and CDR2 sequences are MGHDK and SYGVNS. CDR3 in DNA: TGTGCCAGCAGTGAACCCTCTTCAGGGTCCCGATGCACCTTC. It specifies CASSEPSSGSRCTF.

The count of this clone is one. The CDR3: CASRHESQGARGYTF. The CDR3 bases are TGTGCCAGCAGACACGAGTCACAGGGGGCTCGGGGCTACACCTTC. V gene TRBV6-5 combines with J gene TRBJ1-2, with 9 bases fitting TRBD1. The CDR3 has 15 residues. CDR1 and CDR2 from the germline V gene are MNHEY and SVGAGI. V lost 6 bases to trimming and J lost 8 bases; unmatched junction nucleotides: 13.

The chain uses TRBV7-2 and TRBJ1-2; D remains unclear. Looked up from germline, CDR1 is SGHTA and CDR2 is FQGNSA. Trimming removed 3 bases from V and 2 bases from J, with 13 bases in between. The CDR3 has 15 amino acids. The CDR3 loop reads CASSFGSQRNYGYTF. CDR3 DNA sequence: TGTGCCAGCAGCTTCGGGAGTCAGCGCAACTATGGCTACACCTTC.

The rearrangement uses TRBV18 and TRBJ2-1; D is unresolved. The V end was cut by 6 bases, the J end by 1 base, with 10 bases between. The germline CDR1 and CDR2 sequences are KGHSH and LQKENI. The CDR3 is made up of 14 amino acids. The CDR3 coding sequence is TGTGCCAGCTCTCGAGATAATTCCTACAATGAGCAGTTCTTC. This encodes CASSRDNSYNEQFF. Complete variable domain (other parts from reference TRBV18 and TRBJ2-1): NAGVMQNPRHLVRRRGQEARLRCSPMKGHSHVYWYRQLPEEGLKFMVYLQKENIIDESGMPKERFSAEFPKEGPSILRIQQVVRGDSAAYFCASSRDNSYNEQFFGPGTRLTVL.

In its sample, this clone was seen once. The gene calls are TRBV23-1 and TRBJ2-7, with 7 bases identical to TRBD1. TRBV23-1 is treated as an ORF (open reading frame) with a function not yet certain. The CDR3 totals 14 residues. V was pared by 9 bases and J by 0 bases, with 8 bases of the junction left unmatched. CDR3 amino acids: CASSGTVSSYEQYF. CDR3 nucleotide sequence: TGCGCCAGTTCGGGGACAGTCAGCTCCTACGAGCAGTACTTC.

The table lists this clone with a few counts. The chain couples TRBV18 to TRBJ1-5, with 11 bases that match TRBD1. Germline values: CDR1 KGHSH, CDR2 LQKENI. The CDR3 covers 15 residues. The V gene end was trimmed by 5 bases and the J gene end by 5 bases; junction bases not matched to a gene: 5. CDR3 nucleotides: TGTGCCAGCTCATCCGGGACAGGGGGAGATCAGCCCCAGCATTTT. The encoded protein is CASSSGTGGDQPQHF.

CDR3 loop: CAIKGAEQETQYF. CDR3 bases: TGTGCCATCAAAGGGGCCGAACAAGAGACCCAGTACTTC. J is TRBJ2-5 and V is TRBV10-3, with TRBD1 as a possible D gene (5 bases). V lost 7 bases to trimming and J lost 2 bases, with 11 bases between them. Per the germline V gene, CDR1 is ENHRY and CDR2 is SYGVKD. The CDR3 contains 13 residues.